This TCR beta chain emerged from a study of OX40 agonist ivuxolimab in advanced cancers. Blood got drawn at baseline, again on cycle 4 day 1, and then on cycle 7 day 1. Method: immunoSEQ multiplex PCR; TCRdb's copy keeps in-frame clones and lacks some. The table includes about 17,000 clones, roughly 89% detected once. For this clone: Its antigen is as yet unknown. Relative to the germline gene, one junction end is altered; a read error may explain this. Other nucleotide sequences in the sample specify the same CDR3.

Findings and limits, study-wide: There was clonal expansion of CD4+ and CD8+ blood T cells by week 6 at 0.1 to 3.0 mg/kg.

Per germline, CDR1 LGHNA and CDR2 YSLEER. There are 14 residues in the CDR3. The sequence was obtained from an adult with an advanced solid tumor such as melanoma, head and neck, liver or kidney cancer. J is TRBJ2-7 and V is TRBV4-3; 7 nucleotides line up with TRBD1. The sequencing used CD4+ or CD8+ T cells sorted from blood, collected in a trial of the OX40 agonist ivuxolimab. CDR3 in amino acids: CASSQGTGTYEQYF. The CDR3 nucleotides read TGCGCCAGCAGCCAAGGGACAGGTACCTACGAGCAGTATTTC.